Listed here is a single TCR beta chain. The data stem from a study of blood T cell repertoires in COVID-19. Study information: The United States, Italy and Spain provided the acute and convalescent COVID-19 samples. The cDNA or gDNA used as material had been derived from T cells, B-cell-depleted T cells, or PBMCs.

Original processing methods: Counts of nucleated cells, estimated from reference gene primer amplification, were obtained. Clones were sequenced by immunoSEQ multiplex PCR, and TCRdb holds only the in-frame ones, with some missing. Clonal size and the V and J genes are those of that table, whereas D and trimming came from the DNA. The sample holds about 670,000 clones, 85% to 90% seen once. Germline values: CDR1 ENHRY, CDR2 SYGVKD. This CDR3 contains 13 residues. V was shortened by 8 bases and J by 1 base, with 11 bases between the two germline ends. This TCR was recovered from a woman aged 18-35 years with acute or convalescent COVID-19. Input material: peripheral blood. J is TRBJ1-2 and V is TRBV10-3, with D maybe TRBD1 (6 bases). CDR3 loop: CAILDRVNYGYTF. DNA for the CDR3: TGTGCCATCTTGGACAGAGTTAACTATGGCTACACCTTC.